This T cell receptor (beta chain) was identified during a study of tumor and adjacent non-tumor tissue in lung cancer. Overall study: Aged about 31 to 80 years, patients included nine to eleven men and a few women with stage I to III disease.

A modified ARM-PCR protocol with three rounds of nested PCR amplified TCRbeta. TCRdb recomputed calls from the multiplex PCR reads with MiXCR, one row per CDR3 protein. The data show approximately 82,000 distinct CDR3 sequences, less than 85% seen once. RNA was extracted from bulk tissue without any cell sorting. The normal lung tissue was taken more than 3 cm from the tumor edge. V was pared by 2 bases and J by 10 bases, with 8 bases of the junction left unmatched. The CDR3 is 15 amino acids. Germline V gene data show CDR1 as KGHSY and CDR2 as FQNENV. The rearrangement links TRBV16 to TRBJ1-6; 7 bases match TRBD1. Source material: distant non-tumor lung tissue. This receptor was identified in a man aged 70-80 years with non-small cell lung cancer. CDR3: CASSQREGGDSPLHF. For the CDR3, the DNA is TGTGCCAGCAGCCAAAGGGAAGGGGGCGACTCACCCCTCCACTTT.